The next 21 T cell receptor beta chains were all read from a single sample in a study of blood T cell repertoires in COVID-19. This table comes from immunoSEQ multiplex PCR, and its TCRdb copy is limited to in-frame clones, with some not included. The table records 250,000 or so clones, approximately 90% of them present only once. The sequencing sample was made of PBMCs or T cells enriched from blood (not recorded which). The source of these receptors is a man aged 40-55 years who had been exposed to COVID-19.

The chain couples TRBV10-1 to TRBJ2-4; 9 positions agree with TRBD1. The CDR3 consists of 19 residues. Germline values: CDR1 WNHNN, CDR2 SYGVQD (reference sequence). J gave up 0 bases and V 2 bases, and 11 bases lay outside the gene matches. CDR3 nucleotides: TGCGCCAGCAGTGAGCCCCGGGACAGGGAATTACTAGCCAAAAACATTCAGTACTTC. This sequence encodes CASSEPRDRELLAKNIQYF.

CDR3 sequence: CATSDGSGQPQHF. As DNA, the CDR3 is TGTGCCACCAGTGATGGCTCAGGTCAGCCCCAGCATTTT. V usage is TRBV24-1 and J usage is TRBJ1-5; D is ambiguous. Germline V gives CDR1 KGHDR, CDR2 SFDVKD. V lost 3 bases and J lost 6, with 8 bases in between. CDR3 length: 13 residues.

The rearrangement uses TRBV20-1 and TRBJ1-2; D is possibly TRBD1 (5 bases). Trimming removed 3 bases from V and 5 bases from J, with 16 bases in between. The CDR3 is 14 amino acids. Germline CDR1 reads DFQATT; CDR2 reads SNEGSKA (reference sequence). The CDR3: CSASFGGEGYGYTF. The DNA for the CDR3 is TGCAGTGCTAGTTTTGGTGGGGAGGGGTATGGCTACACCTTC.

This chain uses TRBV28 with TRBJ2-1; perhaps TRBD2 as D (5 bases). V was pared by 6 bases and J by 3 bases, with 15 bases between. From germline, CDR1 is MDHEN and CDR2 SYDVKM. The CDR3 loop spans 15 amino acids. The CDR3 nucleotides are TGTGCCAGCAGCGCGAGCGGAGAGGTCTACAATGAGCAGTTCTTC. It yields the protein CASSASGEVYNEQFF.

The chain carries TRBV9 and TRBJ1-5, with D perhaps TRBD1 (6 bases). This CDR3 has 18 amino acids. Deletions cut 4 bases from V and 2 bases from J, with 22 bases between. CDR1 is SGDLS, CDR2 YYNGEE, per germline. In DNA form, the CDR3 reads TGTGCCAGCAGCCATAGTAGGCAGGACAGAGGGGGCAATCAGCCCCAGCATTTT. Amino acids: CASSHSRQDRGGNQPQHF.

The CDR3 protein is CASSLPGLAGVEGFF. In nucleotides, the CDR3 is TGTGCCAGCAGCTTGCCGGGACTAGCGGGGGTCGAGGGGTTCTTC. The V and J genes are TRBV7-9 and TRBJ2-1, with TRBD2 matching 14 bases. CDR3 length: 15 amino acids. Trimming cost V 3 bases and J 15 bases; bases outside gene matches: 10. Germline loops: CDR1 SEHNR, CDR2 FQNEAQ (reference sequence). Full variable domain (outside the CDR3, taken from reference TRBV7-9 and TRBJ2-1): DTGVSQNPRHKITKRGQNVTFRCDPISEHNRLYWYRQTLGQGPEFLTYFQNEAQLEKSRLLSDRFSAERPKGSFSTLEIQRTEQGDSAMYLCASSLPGLAGVEGFFGPGTRLTVL.

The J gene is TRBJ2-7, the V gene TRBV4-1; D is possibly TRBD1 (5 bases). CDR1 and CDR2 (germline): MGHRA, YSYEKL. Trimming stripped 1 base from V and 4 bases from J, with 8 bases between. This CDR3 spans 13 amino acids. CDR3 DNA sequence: TGCGCCAGCAGCCAAGGGGGCGTTTACGAGCAGTACTTC. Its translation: CASSQGGVYEQYF.

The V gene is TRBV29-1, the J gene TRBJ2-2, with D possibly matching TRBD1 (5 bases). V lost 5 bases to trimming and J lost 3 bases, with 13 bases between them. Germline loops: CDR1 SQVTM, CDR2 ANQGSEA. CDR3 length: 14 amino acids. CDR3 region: CSVTGGMDTGELFF. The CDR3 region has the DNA TGCAGCGTTACAGGTGGGATGGACACCGGGGAGCTGTTTTTT.

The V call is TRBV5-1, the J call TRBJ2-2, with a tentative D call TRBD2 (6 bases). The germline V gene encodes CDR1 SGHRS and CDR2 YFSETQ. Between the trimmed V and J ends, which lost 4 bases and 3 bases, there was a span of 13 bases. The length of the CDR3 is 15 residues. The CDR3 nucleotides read TGCGCCAGCAGCGTCACTAGCTATCACACCGGGGAGCTGTTTTTT. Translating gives CASSVTSYHTGELFF.

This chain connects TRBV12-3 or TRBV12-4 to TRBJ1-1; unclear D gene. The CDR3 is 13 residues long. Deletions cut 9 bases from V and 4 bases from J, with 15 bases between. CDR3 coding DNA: TGTGCCAGTTCTTATGGGGAGGTCACTGAAGCTTTCTTT. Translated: CASSYGEVTEAFF.

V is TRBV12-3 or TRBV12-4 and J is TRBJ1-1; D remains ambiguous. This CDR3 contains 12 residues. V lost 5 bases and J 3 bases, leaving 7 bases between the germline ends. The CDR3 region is CASSHEDTEAFF. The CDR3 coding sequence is TGTGCCAGCAGTCATGAGGACACTGAAGCTTTCTTT.

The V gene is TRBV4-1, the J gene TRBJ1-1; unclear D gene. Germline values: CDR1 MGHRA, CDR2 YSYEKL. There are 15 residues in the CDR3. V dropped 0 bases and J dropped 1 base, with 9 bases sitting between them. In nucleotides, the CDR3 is TGCGCCAGCAGCCAAGAGATTGCGGGGAACACTGAAGCTTTCTTT. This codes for CASSQEIAGNTEAFF.

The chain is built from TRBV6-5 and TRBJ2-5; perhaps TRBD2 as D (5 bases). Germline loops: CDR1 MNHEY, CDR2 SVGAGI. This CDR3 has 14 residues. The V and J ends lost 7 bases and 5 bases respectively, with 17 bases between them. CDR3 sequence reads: CASMEWGVRETQYF. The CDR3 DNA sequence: TGTGCCAGCATGGAGTGGGGAGTAAGGGAGACCCAGTACTTC.

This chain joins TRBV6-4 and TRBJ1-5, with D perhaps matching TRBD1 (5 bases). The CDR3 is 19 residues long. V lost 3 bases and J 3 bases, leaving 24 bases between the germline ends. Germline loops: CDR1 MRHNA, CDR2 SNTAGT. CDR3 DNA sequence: TGTGCCAGCAGTGAGGTGCAGGGCCCTCTCGGTGATGACAATCAGCCCCAGCATTTT. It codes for CASSEVQGPLGDDNQPQHF.

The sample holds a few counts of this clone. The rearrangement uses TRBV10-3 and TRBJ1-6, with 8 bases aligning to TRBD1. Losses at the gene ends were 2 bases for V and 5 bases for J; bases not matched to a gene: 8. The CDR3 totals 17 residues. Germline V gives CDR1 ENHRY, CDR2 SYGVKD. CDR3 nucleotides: TGTGCCATCAGTGAGCCGACAGGGGTGTTAGATAATTCACCCCTCCACTTT. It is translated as CAISEPTGVLDNSPLHF.

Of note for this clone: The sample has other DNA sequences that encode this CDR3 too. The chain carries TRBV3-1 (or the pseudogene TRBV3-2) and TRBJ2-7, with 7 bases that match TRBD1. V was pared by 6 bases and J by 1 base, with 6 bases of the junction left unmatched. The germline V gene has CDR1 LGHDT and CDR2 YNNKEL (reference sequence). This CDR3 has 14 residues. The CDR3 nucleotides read TGTGCCAGCAGTAGGGACAGTTCTTCCTACGAGCAGTACTTC. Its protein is CASSRDSSSYEQYF.

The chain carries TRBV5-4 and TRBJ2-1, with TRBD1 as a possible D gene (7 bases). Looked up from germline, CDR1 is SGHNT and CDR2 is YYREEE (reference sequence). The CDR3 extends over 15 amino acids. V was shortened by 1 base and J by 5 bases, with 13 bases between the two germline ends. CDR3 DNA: TGTGCCAGCAGCTTGAGACAGGGCGGGAACAATGAGCAGTTCTTC. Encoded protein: CASSLRQGGNNEQFF.

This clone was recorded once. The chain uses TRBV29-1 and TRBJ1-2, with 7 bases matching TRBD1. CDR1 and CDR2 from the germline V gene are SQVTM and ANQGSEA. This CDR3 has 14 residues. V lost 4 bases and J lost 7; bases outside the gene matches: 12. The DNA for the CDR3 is TGCAGCGTTGTAGAGGGGGCGCTGTTGGGTGGCTACACCTTC. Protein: CSVVEGALLGGYTF.

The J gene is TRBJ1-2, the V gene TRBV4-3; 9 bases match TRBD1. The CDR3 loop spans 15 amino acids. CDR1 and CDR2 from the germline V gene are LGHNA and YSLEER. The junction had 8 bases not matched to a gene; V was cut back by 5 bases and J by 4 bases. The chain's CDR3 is CASSEATGGVYGYTF. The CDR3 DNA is TGCGCCAGCAGCGAAGCCACAGGGGGCGTCTATGGCTACACCTTC.

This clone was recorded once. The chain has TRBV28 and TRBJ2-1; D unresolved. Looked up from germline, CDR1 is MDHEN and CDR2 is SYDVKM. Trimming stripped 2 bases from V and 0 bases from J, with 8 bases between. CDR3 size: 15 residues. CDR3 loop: CASSLSLSSYNEQFF. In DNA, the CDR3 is TGTGCCAGCAGTTTAAGTCTTAGCTCCTACAATGAGCAGTTCTTC.

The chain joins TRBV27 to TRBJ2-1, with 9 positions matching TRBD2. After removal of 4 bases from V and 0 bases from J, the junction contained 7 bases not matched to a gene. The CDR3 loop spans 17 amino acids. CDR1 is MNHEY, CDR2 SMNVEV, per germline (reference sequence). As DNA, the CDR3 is TGTGCCAGCAGTTACAGTAGCGGGGGAATCTCCTACAATGAGCAGTTCTTC. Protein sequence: CASSYSSGGISYNEQFF.